The entry below gives a single TCR beta chain sequence along with its context. Its antigen is not known. The data were produced by immunoSEQ multiplex PCR, yet TCRdb's version contains in-frame clones alone and is incomplete. The sample lists roughly 2,000 clones; about four fifths were seen once. The data were taken from a study of immune evolution from preneoplasia to lung adenocarcinoma. Points from the study as a whole: Normal lung had the highest top T cell clone frequencies. Later-stage lesions appeared to have more T cells, more diversity, less clonality.

The CDR3 covers 12 residues. Germline CDR1 is ENHRY and CDR2 is SYGVKD. V lost 3 bases and J lost 4, with 5 bases in between. Source material: FFPE invasive lung adenocarcinoma tissue. The chain combines TRBV10-3 with TRBJ2-3, with D unclear. This sequence was found in a person between 50 and 60 years old with lung adenocarcinoma. The CDR3 is CAISDISDTQYF. CDR3 coding DNA: TGTGCCATCAGTGATATTTCAGATACGCAGTATTTT.